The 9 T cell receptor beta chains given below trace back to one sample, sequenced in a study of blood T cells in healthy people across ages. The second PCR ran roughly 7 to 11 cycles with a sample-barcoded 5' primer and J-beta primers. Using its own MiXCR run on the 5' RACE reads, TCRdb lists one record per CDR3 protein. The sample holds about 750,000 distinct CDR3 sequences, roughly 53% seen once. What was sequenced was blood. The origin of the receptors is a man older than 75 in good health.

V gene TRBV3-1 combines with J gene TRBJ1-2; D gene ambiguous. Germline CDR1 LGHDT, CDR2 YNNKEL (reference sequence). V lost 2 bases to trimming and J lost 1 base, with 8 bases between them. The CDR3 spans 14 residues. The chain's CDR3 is CASSQWNGNYGYTF. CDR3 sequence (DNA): TGTGCCAGCAGCCAATGGAACGGTAACTATGGCTACACCTTC.

CDR3 coding DNA: TGCAGCTTGGGCGGCGGGAGGGGAGAGACCTACGAGCAGTACTTC. Residues: CSLGGGRGETYEQYF. V usage is TRBV29-1 and J usage is TRBJ2-7; TRBD2 matches 9 bases. This CDR3 comprises 15 residues. V trimming: 8 bases; J trimming: 2 bases; junction bases outside the gene matches: 13. Germline CDR1 is SQVTM and CDR2 is ANQGSEA.

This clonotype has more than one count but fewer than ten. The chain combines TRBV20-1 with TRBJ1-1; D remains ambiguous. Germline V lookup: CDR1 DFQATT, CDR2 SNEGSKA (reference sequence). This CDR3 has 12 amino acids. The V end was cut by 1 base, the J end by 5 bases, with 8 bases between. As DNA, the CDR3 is TGCAGTGCTAGAGGAGGACGGACTGAAGCTTTCTTT. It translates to CSARGGRTEAFF.

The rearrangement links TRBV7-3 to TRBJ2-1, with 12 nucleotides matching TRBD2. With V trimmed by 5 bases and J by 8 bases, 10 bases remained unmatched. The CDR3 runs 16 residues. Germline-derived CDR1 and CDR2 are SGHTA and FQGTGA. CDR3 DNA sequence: TGTGCCAGCAGCCCTGCTAGCGGGAGGGTTGTCCATGAGCAGTTCTTC. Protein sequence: CASSPASGRVVHEQFF.

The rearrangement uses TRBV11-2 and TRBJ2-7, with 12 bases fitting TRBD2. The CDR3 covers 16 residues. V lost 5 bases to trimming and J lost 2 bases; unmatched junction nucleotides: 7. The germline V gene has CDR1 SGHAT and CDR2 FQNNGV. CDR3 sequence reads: CASSPTSGRSPYEQYF. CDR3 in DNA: TGTGCCAGCAGCCCTACTAGCGGGAGGTCCCCCTACGAGCAGTACTTC.

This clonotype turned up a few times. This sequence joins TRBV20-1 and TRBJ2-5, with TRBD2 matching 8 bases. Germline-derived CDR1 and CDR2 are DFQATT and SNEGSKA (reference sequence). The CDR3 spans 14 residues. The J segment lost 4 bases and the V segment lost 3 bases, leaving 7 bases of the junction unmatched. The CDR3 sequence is CSASSAGVTETQYF. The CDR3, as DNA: TGCAGTGCTAGTTCAGCGGGGGTAACAGAGACCCAGTACTTC.

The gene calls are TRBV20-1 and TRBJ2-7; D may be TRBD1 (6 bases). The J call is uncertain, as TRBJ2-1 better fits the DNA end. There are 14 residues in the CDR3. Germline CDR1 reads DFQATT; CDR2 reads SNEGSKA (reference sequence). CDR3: CSARDPDRYNEQFF. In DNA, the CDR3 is TGCAGTGCTAGAGATCCCGACAGGTACAATGAGCAGTTCTTC.

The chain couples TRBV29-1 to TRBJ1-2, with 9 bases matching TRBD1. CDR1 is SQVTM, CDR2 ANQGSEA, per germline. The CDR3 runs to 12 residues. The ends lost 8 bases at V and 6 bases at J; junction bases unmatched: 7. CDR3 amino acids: CSIRTGVDGYTF. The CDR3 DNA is TGCAGCATAAGGACAGGGGTCGATGGCTACACCTTC. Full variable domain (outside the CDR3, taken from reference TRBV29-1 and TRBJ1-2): SAVISQKPSRDICQRGTSLTIQCQVDSQVTMMFWYRQQPGQSLTLIATANQGSEATYESGFVIDKFPISRPNLTFSTLTVSNMSPEDSSIYLCSIRTGVDGYTFGSGTRLTVV.

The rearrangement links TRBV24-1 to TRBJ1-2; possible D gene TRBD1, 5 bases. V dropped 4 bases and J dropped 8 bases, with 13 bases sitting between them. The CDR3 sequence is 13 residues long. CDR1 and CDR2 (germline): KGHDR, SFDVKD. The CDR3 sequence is CATSDAGPGGYTF. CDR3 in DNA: TGTGCCACCAGTGACGCAGGGCCTGGCGGCTACACCTTC.